The present entry profiles one T cell receptor (beta chain) with its context. Its specificity is unknown. The data belong to a study of primary melanoma T cells and metastatic recurrence. General observations from the study: Primary melanomas may harbor an effective T-cell antitumor response, authors suggested. Regardless of ulceration, mitotic rate or nodal disease, >20% T-cell fraction appeared protective. Independent of thickness, ulceration, mitotic rate and age, T-cell fraction reportedly predicted outcome.

The CDR3 covers 13 residues. From germline, CDR1 is MRHNA and CDR2 SNTAGT. V was cut by 5 bases and J by 6 bases, with 14 bases left in between. Assay: immunoSEQ multiplex PCR; the TCRdb copy retains only in-frame clones and omits some. The sample contains roughly 2,900 clones, roughly four fifths of which appear only once. Sequenced: melanoma tumor tissue. The chain has TRBV6-4 and TRBJ2-7; D gene ambiguous. The TCR was taken from a human donor with melanoma. The CDR3 DNA follows: TGTGCCAGCAGTCCCACAGTAGAGGCCGAGCAGTACTTC. Its protein product is CASSPTVEAEQYF.